The 10 T cell receptor beta chains below all came from one sample that was sequenced in a study of blood T cell repertoires in COVID-19. The repertoire was sequenced with immunoSEQ multiplex PCR; TCRdb's copy has only in-frame clones and lacks some. The sample lists more than 35,000 clones; approximately 80% were seen once. The specimen sequenced was peripheral blood. Receptors were obtained from a man over 45 with active or convalescent COVID-19.

The J gene is TRBJ2-2, the V gene TRBV11-2; TRBD2 aligns across 10 bases. There are 16 residues in the CDR3. J lost 6 bases, V lost 1 base, and 5 bases had no gene match. Germline assignment: CDR1 SGHAT and CDR2 FQNNGV. CDR3 DNA sequence: TGTGCCAGCAGCTTAGCTTTTCTAGCGGGGGCCGGGGAGCTGTTTTTT. As protein: CASSLAFLAGAGELFF.

The rearrangement links TRBV5-1 to TRBJ1-4; D might be TRBD1 (5 bases). There are 16 residues in the CDR3. V lost 4 bases to trimming and J lost 8 bases, with 21 bases between them. CDR1 is SGHRS, CDR2 YFSETQ, per germline. The CDR3 nucleotides are TGCGCCAGCAGCCAACGGGGGAGCGGACCGATGGAAAAACTGTTTTTT. Translating gives CASSQRGSGPMEKLFF.

This CDR3 is CASTRTEGSEQYF. CDR3 in DNA: TGTGCCAGCACCAGGACAGAGGGTAGCGAGCAGTACTTC. The chain joins TRBV2 to TRBJ2-7; possibly TRBD1 for D (6 bases). The CDR3 extends over 13 amino acids. V gave up 7 bases and J gave up 6 bases, with 16 bases separating them. Germline V gene data show CDR1 as SNHLY and CDR2 as FYNNEI.

V and J are TRBV15 and TRBJ2-1, with 9 nucleotides matching TRBD2. Trimming took 5 bases from V and 8 from J; bases not matched to a gene: 10. The CDR3 runs 15 residues. Germline loops: CDR1 LNHNV, CDR2 YYDKDF (reference sequence). CDR3 loop: CATSGRSGGLDEQFF. DNA for the CDR3: TGTGCCACCAGCGGTAGGAGCGGGGGGCTCGATGAGCAGTTCTTC.

CDR3 bases: TGTGCCAGCAGCTGGGGGCGGTTGGAGCAGTACTTC. Translating it yields CASSWGRLEQYF. V usage is TRBV5-5 and J usage is TRBJ2-7, with D tentatively TRBD1 (6 bases). Germline V gene lookup returns CDR1 SGHKS and CDR2 YYEKEE (reference sequence). The CDR3 covers 12 residues. The ends were cut back, 3 bases at V and 7 bases at J, with 11 bases in the middle.

The chain joins TRBV7-8 to TRBJ2-5, with 11 bases lining up with TRBD2. V shed 5 bases and J 5 bases; nucleotides not matched to a gene: 7. CDR3 length: 15 amino acids. From germline, CDR1 is SGHVS and CDR2 FQNEAQ. The CDR3 region is CASSKLAGAGETQYF. Here the CDR3 DNA reads TGTGCCAGCAGCAAACTAGCGGGGGCTGGGGAGACCCAGTACTTC.

The chain is built from TRBV2 and TRBJ2-5; 13 positions agree with TRBD2. Germline-derived CDR1 and CDR2 are SNHLY and FYNNEI. There are 15 residues in the CDR3. V lost 5 bases, J lost 6 bases, and 6 bases stayed unmatched. The CDR3, as DNA: TGTGCCAGCAGTCAAACCGGGACTAGCGGGAAGACCCAGTACTTC. Protein product: CASSQTGTSGKTQYF.

The chain employs TRBV3-1 (or the pseudogene TRBV3-2) and TRBJ2-1, with D perhaps matching TRBD2 (6 bases). Germline-derived CDR1 and CDR2 are LGHDT and YNNKEL (reference sequence). There are 15 residues in the CDR3. Trimming pared 4 bases from V and 6 bases from J, leaving 16 bases between. The CDR3 DNA reads TGTGCCAGCAGCCCCGCGGGATCCCAAGGCAATGAGCAGTTCTTC. It yields the protein CASSPAGSQGNEQFF.

This clone was seen a few times. The rearrangement uses TRBV7-2 and TRBJ1-2; D not certain. V lost 6 bases and J 6 bases, leaving 8 bases between the germline ends. The length of the CDR3 is 11 residues. In germline, CDR1 is SGHTA, CDR2 FQGNSA. CDR3 sequence: CASRVPDGYTF. CDR3 DNA: TGTGCCAGCAGAGTTCCAGATGGCTACACCTTC.

The rearrangement links TRBV7-2 to TRBJ2-7, with D possibly being TRBD1 (5 bases). The CDR3 has 14 residues. Trimming pared 1 base from V and 1 base from J, leaving 8 bases between. Germline V gene data show CDR1 as SGHTA and CDR2 as FQGNSA. The CDR3 DNA follows: TGTGCCAGCAGCTTAGGCAGGGCGTCCTACGAGCAGTACTTC. It yields the protein CASSLGRASYEQYF.